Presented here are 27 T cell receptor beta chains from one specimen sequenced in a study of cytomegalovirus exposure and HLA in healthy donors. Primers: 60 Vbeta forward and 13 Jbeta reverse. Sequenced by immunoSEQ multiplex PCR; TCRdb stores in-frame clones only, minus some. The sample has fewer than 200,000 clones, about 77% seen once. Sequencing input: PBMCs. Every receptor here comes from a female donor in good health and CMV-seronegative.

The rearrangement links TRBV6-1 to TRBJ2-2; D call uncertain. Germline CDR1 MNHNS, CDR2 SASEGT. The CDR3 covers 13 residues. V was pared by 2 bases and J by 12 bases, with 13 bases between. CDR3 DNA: TGTGCCAGCAGTGAATCTATGCGTTATAAGCTGTTTTTT. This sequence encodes CASSESMRYKLFF.

CDR3 region: CASSYPHDSYNEQFF. CDR3 coding DNA: TGCGCCAGCAGCTACCCCCACGACAGTTACAATGAGCAGTTCTTC. The rearrangement links TRBV5-1 to TRBJ2-1; weak D call: TRBD1 (5 bases). This CDR3 has 15 residues. Trimming shortened V by 3 bases and J by 4 bases, and 14 bases separated the two germline ends. The germline V gene encodes CDR1 SGHRS and CDR2 YFSETQ.

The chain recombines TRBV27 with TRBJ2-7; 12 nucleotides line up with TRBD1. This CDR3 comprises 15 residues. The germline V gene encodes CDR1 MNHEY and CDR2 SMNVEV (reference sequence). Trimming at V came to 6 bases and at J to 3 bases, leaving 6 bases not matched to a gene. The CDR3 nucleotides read TGTGCCAGCAGGGCGGGGACAGGGGGCCTCTACGAGCAGTACTTC. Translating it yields CASRAGTGGLYEQYF.

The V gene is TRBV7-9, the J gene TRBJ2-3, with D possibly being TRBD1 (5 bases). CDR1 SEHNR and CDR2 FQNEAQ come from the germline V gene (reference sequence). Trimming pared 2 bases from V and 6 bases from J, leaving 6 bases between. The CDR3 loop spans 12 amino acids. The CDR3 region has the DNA TGTGCCAGCAGCTTATGGGGCGATACGCAGTATTTT. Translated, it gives CASSLWGDTQYF.

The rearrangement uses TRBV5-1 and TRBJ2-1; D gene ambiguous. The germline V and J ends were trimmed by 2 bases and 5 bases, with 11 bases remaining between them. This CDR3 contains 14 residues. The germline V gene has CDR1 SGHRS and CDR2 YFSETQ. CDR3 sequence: CASSLLSSHNEQFF. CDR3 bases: TGCGCCAGCAGCTTACTATCGTCCCACAATGAGCAGTTCTTC.

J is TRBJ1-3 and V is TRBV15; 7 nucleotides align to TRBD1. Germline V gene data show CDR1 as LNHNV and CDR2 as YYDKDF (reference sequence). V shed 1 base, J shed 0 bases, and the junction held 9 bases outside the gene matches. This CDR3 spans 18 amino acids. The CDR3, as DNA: TGTGCCACCAGCAGAGGGAGACAGGGTAGGCCCTCTGGAAACACCATATATTTT. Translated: CATSRGRQGRPSGNTIYF.

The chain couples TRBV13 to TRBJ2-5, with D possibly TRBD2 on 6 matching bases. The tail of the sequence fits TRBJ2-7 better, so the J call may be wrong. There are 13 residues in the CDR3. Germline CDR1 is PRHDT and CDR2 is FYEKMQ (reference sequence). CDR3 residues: CASSPTRRNEQYF. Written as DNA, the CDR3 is TGTGCCAGCAGCCCGACTAGAAGGAACGAGCAGTACTTC.

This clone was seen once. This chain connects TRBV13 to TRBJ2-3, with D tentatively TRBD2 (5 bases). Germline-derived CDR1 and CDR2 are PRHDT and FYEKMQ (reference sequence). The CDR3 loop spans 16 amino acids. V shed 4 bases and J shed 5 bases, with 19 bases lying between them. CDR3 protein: CASSSSGRDGIDTQYF. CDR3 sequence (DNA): TGTGCCAGCAGCTCCTCCGGACGCGACGGGATAGATACGCAGTATTTT.

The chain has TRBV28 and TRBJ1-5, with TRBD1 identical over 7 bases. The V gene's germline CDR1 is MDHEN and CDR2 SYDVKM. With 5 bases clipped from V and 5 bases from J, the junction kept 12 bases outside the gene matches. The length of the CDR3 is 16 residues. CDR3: CASSRIGGAKDQPQHF. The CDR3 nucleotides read TGTGCCAGCAGTCGAATAGGGGGCGCCAAGGATCAGCCCCAGCATTTT.

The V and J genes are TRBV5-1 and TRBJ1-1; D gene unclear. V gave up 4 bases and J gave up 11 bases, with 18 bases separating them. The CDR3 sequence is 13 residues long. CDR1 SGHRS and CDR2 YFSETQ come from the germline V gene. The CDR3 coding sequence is TGCGCCAGCAGCGCACCGCCAAGCGCTCAGGCTTTCTTT. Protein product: CASSAPPSAQAFF.

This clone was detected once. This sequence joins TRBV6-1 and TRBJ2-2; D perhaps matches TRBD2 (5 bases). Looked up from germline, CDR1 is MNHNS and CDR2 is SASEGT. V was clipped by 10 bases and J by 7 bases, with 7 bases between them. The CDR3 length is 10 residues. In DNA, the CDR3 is TGTGCCACGGGGATCGGGGAGCTGTTTTTT. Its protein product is CATGIGELFF.

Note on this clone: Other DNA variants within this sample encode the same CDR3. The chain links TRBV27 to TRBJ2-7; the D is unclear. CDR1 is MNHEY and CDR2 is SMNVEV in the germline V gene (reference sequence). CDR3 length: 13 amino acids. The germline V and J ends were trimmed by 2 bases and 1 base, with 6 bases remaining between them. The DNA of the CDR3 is TGTGCCAGCAGTTTACTGTCTTCCTACGAGCAGTACTTC. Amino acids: CASSLLSSYEQYF.

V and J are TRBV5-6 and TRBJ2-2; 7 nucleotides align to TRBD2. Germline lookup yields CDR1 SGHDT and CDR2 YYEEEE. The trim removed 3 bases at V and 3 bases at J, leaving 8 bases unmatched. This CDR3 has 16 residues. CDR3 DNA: TGTGCCAGCAGCTCGCGGACGGGGGGTGACACCGGGGAGCTGTTTTTT. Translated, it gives CASSSRTGGDTGELFF.

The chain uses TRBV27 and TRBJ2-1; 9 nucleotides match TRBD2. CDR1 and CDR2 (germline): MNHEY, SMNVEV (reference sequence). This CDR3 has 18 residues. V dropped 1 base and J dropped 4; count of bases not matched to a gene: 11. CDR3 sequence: CASSLYFGAGGGYNEQFF. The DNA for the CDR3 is TGTGCCAGCAGTTTATATTTTGGGGCGGGAGGGGGGTACAATGAGCAGTTCTTC.

As DNA, the CDR3 is TGTGCCAGCAACCTTGGGACAGGGGGCTTTTACAATGAGCAGTTCTTC. It codes for CASNLGTGGFYNEQFF. V is TRBV9 and J is TRBJ2-1; TRBD1 matches at 12 bases. Germline trimming cut 6 bases from V and 4 bases from J; bases unmatched to any gene: 8. The CDR3 has 16 residues. Germline loops: CDR1 SGDLS, CDR2 YYNGEE.

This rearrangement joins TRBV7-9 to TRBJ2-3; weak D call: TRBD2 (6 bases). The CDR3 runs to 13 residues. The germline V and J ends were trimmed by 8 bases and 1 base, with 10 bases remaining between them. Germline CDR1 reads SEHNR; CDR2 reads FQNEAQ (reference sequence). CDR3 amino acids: CASGPGGTDTQYF. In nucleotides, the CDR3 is TGTGCCAGCGGTCCGGGGGGCACAGATACGCAGTATTTT.

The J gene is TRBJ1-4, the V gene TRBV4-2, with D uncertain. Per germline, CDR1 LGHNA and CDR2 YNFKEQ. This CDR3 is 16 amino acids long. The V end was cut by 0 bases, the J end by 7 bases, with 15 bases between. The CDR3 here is CASSQDYSDWGEKLFF. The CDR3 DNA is TGTGCCAGCAGCCAAGATTATAGCGATTGGGGTGAAAAACTGTTTTTT.

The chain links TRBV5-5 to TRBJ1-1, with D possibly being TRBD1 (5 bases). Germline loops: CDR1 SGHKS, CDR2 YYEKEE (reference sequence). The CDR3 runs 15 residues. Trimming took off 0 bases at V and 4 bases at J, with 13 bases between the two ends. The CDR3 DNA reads TGTGCCAGCAGCTTGGTGGCAGGGCCATCCACTGAAGCTTTCTTT. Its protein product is CASSLVAGPSTEAFF.

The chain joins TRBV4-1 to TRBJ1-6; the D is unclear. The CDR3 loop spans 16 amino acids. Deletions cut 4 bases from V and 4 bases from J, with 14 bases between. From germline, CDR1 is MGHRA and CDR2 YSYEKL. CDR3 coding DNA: TGCGCCAGCAGCCCCCAGGCACAGTCTTATAATTCACCCCTCCACTTT. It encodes CASSPQAQSYNSPLHF.

Here the CDR3 reads CASSRPGDGNEKLFF. The CDR3 nucleotides read TGTGCCAGCAGCCGGCCAGGGGACGGGAATGAAAAACTGTTTTTT. The rearrangement links TRBV5-4 to TRBJ1-4; D is perhaps TRBD1 (6 bases). CDR1 is SGHNT and CDR2 is YYREEE in the germline V gene (reference sequence). V was cut by 4 bases and J by 5 bases, with 15 bases left in between. The CDR3 sequence is 15 residues long. The variable domain in full, completed from reference TRBV5-4 and TRBJ1-4, reads ETGVTQSPTHLIKTRGQQVTLRCSSQSGHNTVSWYQQALGQGPQFIFQYYREEENGRGNFPPRFSGLQFPNYSSELNVNALELDDSALYLCASSRPGDGNEKLFFGSGTQLSVL.

The CDR3 sequence: CASSPGLSGNTIYF. CDR3 bases: TGTGCCAGCAGCCCTGGACTCTCTGGAAACACCATATATTTT. The genes are TRBV13 and TRBJ1-3; D is unclear. Trimming stripped 5 bases from V and 0 bases from J, with 8 bases between. The germline V gene has CDR1 PRHDT and CDR2 FYEKMQ (reference sequence). The CDR3 has 14 amino acids.

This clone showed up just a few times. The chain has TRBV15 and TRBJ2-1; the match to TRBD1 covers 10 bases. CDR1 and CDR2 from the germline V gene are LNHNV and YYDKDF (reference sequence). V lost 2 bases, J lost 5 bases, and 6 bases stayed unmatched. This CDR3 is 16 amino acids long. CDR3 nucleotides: TGTGCCACCAGCAGATCAGCCGGGACAGGGGACAATGAGCAGTTCTTC. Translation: CATSRSAGTGDNEQFF. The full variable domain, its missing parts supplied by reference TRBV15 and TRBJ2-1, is DAMVIQNPRYQVTQFGKPVTLSCSQTLNHNVMYWYQQKSSQAPKLLFHYYDKDFNNEADTPDNFQSRRPNTSFCFLDIRSPGLGDTAMYLCATSRSAGTGDNEQFFGPGTRLTVL.

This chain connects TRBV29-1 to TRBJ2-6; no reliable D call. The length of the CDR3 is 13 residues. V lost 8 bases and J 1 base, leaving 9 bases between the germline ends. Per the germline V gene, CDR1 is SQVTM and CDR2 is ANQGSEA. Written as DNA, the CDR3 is TGCAGCATCAGTGGTTCTGGGGCCAACGTCCTGACTTTC. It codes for CSISGSGANVLTF.

CDR3 loop: CASSLASGIWGDTQYF. The CDR3 region has the DNA TGCGCCAGCAGCTTGGCGAGCGGGATCTGGGGAGATACGCAGTATTTT. The chain joins TRBV5-1 to TRBJ2-3, with 7 bases matching TRBD2. J lost 5 bases, V lost 0 bases, and 9 bases had no gene match. The CDR3 length is 16 residues. CDR1 SGHRS and CDR2 YFSETQ come from the germline V gene. Supplemented by reference TRBV5-1 and TRBJ2-3, the full variable domain reads KAGVTQTPRYLIKTRGQQVTLSCSPISGHRSVSWYQQTPGQGLQFLFEYFSETQRNKGNFPGRFSGRQFSNSRSEMNVSTLELGDSALYLCASSLASGIWGDTQYFGPGTRLTVL.

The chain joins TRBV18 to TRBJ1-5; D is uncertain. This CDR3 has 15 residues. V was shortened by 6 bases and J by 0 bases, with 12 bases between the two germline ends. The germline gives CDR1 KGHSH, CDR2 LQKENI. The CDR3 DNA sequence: TGTGCCAGCTCGCCGACAAGAAATAGCAATCAGCCCCAGCATTTT. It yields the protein CASSPTRNSNQPQHF.

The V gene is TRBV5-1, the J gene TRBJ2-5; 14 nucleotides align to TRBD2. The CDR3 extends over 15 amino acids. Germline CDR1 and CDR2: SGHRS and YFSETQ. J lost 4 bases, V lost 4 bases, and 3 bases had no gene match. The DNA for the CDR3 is TGCGCCAGCAGCACGACTAGCGGGAGGGTAGAGACCCAGTACTTC. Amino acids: CASSTTSGRVETQYF.

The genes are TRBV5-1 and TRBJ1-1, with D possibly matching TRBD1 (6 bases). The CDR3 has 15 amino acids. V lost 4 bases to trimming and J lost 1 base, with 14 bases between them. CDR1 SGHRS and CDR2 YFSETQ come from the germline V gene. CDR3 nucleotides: TGCGCCAGCAGCCTAGAGACAGGTTCGAACACTGAAGCTTTCTTT. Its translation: CASSLETGSNTEAFF.